Listed here are 19 T cell receptor beta chains from one sample, sequenced in a study of blood T cell repertoires in COVID-19. Profiling relied on immunoSEQ multiplex PCR, and the TCRdb table lists in-frame clones only, not all of them. The sample lists roughly 300,000 clones; just over 90% were seen once. The specimen sequenced was PBMCs or T cells enriched from blood (not recorded which). The receptor set was obtained from a woman in her thirties or forties with acute COVID-19.

The chain carries TRBV7-8 and TRBJ2-3; 15 nucleotides match TRBD2. V shed 2 bases and J 4 bases; nucleotides not matched to a gene: 16. Germline values: CDR1 SGHVS, CDR2 FQNEAQ. The CDR3 sequence is 21 residues long. This CDR3 is CASSLTSLGLAGGTRADTQYF. The CDR3 DNA reads TGTGCCAGCAGCTTAACTAGCCTCGGACTAGCGGGAGGGACACGGGCAGATACGCAGTATTTT.

The chain employs TRBV7-2 and TRBJ1-6, with a tentative D call TRBD1 (5 bases). CDR3 length equals 15 residues. With 1 base removed from V and 9 bases from J, the gap between germline ends came to 13 bases. Germline V gene lookup returns CDR1 SGHTA and CDR2 FQGNSA. CDR3 amino acids: CASSLGAGKASPLHF. The CDR3 coding sequence is TGTGCCAGCAGCTTAGGGGCAGGGAAGGCTTCACCCCTCCACTTT.

The chain is built from TRBV2 and TRBJ2-7; 8 bases line up with TRBD1. CDR1 and CDR2 (germline): SNHLY, FYNNEI. The CDR3 spans 13 residues. After removal of 6 bases from V and 7 bases from J, the junction contained 8 bases not matched to a gene. CDR3 nucleotides: TGTGCCAGCAGGGTTCAGGGGGCTGGAGAGCAGTACTTC. Amino acid sequence: CASRVQGAGEQYF.

V gene TRBV7-8 combines with J gene TRBJ1-1; D gene ambiguous. With 5 bases removed from V and 1 base from J, the gap between germline ends came to 8 bases. Germline-derived CDR1 and CDR2 are SGHVS and FQNEAQ. This CDR3 is 13 amino acids long. This CDR3 is CASSTYKNTEAFF. DNA for the CDR3: TGTGCCAGCAGCACATACAAGAACACTGAAGCTTTCTTT. Full variable domain (missing parts from reference TRBV7-8 and TRBJ1-1): GAGVSQSPRYKVAKRGQDVALRCDPISGHVSLFWYQQALGQGPEFLTYFQNEAQLDKSGLPSDRFFAERPEGSVSTLKIQRTQQEDSAVYLCASSTYKNTEAFFGQGTRLTVV.

The J gene is TRBJ1-2, the V gene TRBV19, with 7 positions matching TRBD1. CDR1 and CDR2 from the germline V gene are LNHDA and SQIVND (reference sequence). The CDR3 totals 15 residues. Germline trimming cut 4 bases from V and 4 bases from J; bases unmatched to any gene: 9. The CDR3 DNA follows: TGTGCCAGTAGTAGGAAGACAGGGATCGGCTATGGCTACACCTTC. Its translation is CASSRKTGIGYGYTF.

The chain has TRBV19 and TRBJ2-1, with TRBD2 as a possible D gene (5 bases). The V end lost 3 bases, the J end lost 0 bases, and 9 bases lay between the germline ends. The CDR3 contains 15 residues. The V gene's germline CDR1 is LNHDA and CDR2 SQIVND (reference sequence). In nucleotides, the CDR3 is TGTGCCAGTAGTATGGAGGTGAGCTCCTACAATGAGCAGTTCTTC. This codes for CASSMEVSSYNEQFF.

The rearrangement joins TRBV2 to TRBJ1-6; D remains unclear. CDR1 is SNHLY, CDR2 FYNNEI, per germline. The CDR3 has 13 amino acids. The germline V and J ends were trimmed by 8 bases and 4 bases, with 9 bases remaining between them. The CDR3 is CASLDSYNSPLHF. The CDR3 DNA follows: TGTGCCAGCTTGGACTCATATAATTCACCCCTCCACTTT.

The chain employs TRBV7-3 and TRBJ2-7, with D possibly matching TRBD2 (6 bases). V gave up 9 bases and J gave up 6 bases, with 18 bases separating them. CDR1 is SGHTA, CDR2 FQGTGA, per germline. This CDR3 is built from 13 residues. For the CDR3, the DNA is TGTGCCAGTAGTGTCGGGAGCGGTTTCGAGCAGTACTTC. Translated, it gives CASSVGSGFEQYF.

The chain recombines TRBV18 with TRBJ1-2; TRBD1 agrees at 8 bases. The CDR3 is made up of 14 amino acids. Per the germline V gene, CDR1 is KGHSH and CDR2 is LQKENI. With 6 bases clipped from V and 0 bases from J, the junction kept 3 bases outside the gene matches. As DNA, the CDR3 is TGTGCCAGCTCGTCGGACAGGGCTAACTATGGCTACACCTTC. Translation: CASSSDRANYGYTF.

Comment on this clone: Other DNA variants within this sample encode the same CDR3. This chain joins TRBV9 and TRBJ2-3, with D possibly being TRBD2 (5 bases). V was trimmed by 2 bases and J by 3 bases, leaving 10 bases between them. The germline CDR1 and CDR2 sequences are SGDLS and YYNGEE. This CDR3 comprises 14 residues. CDR3 amino acids: CASSVEGVTDTQYF. The CDR3 DNA reads TGTGCCAGCAGCGTTGAGGGCGTAACAGATACGCAGTATTTT.

The sample holds a few counts of this clone. The rearrangement joins TRBV11-3 to TRBJ2-2, with D possibly TRBD2 on 6 matching bases. In germline, CDR1 is SGHNT, CDR2 YENEEA. Trimming removed 1 base at V and 0 bases at J, with 9 bases between. CDR3 length: 16 residues. The CDR3 spells CASSLGVAANTGELFF. Written as DNA, the CDR3 is TGTGCCAGCAGCTTAGGGGTAGCGGCGAACACCGGGGAGCTGTTTTTT.

V usage is TRBV2 and J usage is TRBJ2-1, with D possibly TRBD2 on 6 matching bases. Germline CDR1 SNHLY, CDR2 FYNNEI. Trimming removed 6 bases from V and 8 bases from J, with 17 bases in between. This CDR3 has 14 residues. CDR3: CASRHERVSDEQFF. CDR3 nucleotide sequence: TGTGCCAGCAGGCACGAGCGGGTGTCGGATGAGCAGTTCTTC.

The chain combines TRBV6-2 or TRBV6-3 with TRBJ1-2; D gene ambiguous. The germline gives CDR1 MNHEY, CDR2 SVGEGT. The CDR3 totals 13 residues. Trimming removed 6 bases at V and 8 bases at J, with 16 bases between. CDR3 loop: CASSEAWPEGYTF. The CDR3 DNA is TGTGCCAGCAGCGAGGCATGGCCCGAGGGCTACACCTTC.

This chain joins TRBV4-1 and TRBJ2-1, with TRBD2 matching 8 bases. Germline V gene lookup returns CDR1 MGHRA and CDR2 YSYEKL. This CDR3 has 16 residues. Trimming at V came to 6 bases and at J to 4 bases, leaving 11 bases not matched to a gene. The CDR3 reads CASRQSGGEFYNEQFF. The CDR3 DNA reads TGCGCCAGCAGACAGTCGGGGGGGGAATTTTACAATGAGCAGTTCTTC.

The V call is TRBV6-5, the J call TRBJ1-2; 7 nucleotides line up with TRBD1. The germline V gene encodes CDR1 MNHEY and CDR2 SVGAGI. This CDR3 is built from 13 residues. The trim removed 6 bases at V and 2 bases at J, leaving 3 bases unmatched. The CDR3 nucleotides are TGTGCCAGCAGCCCACAGGGGAACTATGGCTACACCTTC. Its translation: CASSPQGNYGYTF.

The chain has TRBV2 and TRBJ2-1; TRBD1 agrees at 10 bases. Germline values: CDR1 SNHLY, CDR2 FYNNEI. The ends lost 7 bases at V and 0 bases at J; junction bases unmatched: 3. The CDR3 extends over 15 amino acids. CDR3 DNA: TGTGCCAGCACGACAGGGGGCTTCTCCTACAATGAGCAGTTCTTC. Its protein is CASTTGGFSYNEQFF.

The J gene is TRBJ1-2, the V gene TRBV24-1; the D gene is possibly TRBD1 (6 bases). This CDR3 contains 17 residues. The V and J ends lost 4 bases and 2 bases respectively, with 19 bases between them. Germline values: CDR1 KGHDR, CDR2 SFDVKD. Here the CDR3 reads CATSERPTGRGNYGYTF. The CDR3 DNA reads as TGTGCCACCAGTGAAAGACCTACAGGGAGAGGAAACTATGGCTACACCTTC.

The chain employs TRBV29-1 and TRBJ1-3; TRBD1 agrees at 7 bases. In germline, CDR1 is SQVTM, CDR2 ANQGSEA. V dropped 8 bases and J dropped 3; count of bases not matched to a gene: 4. This CDR3 has 12 residues. Here the CDR3 reads CSTRDSGNTIYF. The CDR3 region has the DNA TGCAGCACCCGGGACAGTGGAAACACCATATATTTT.

The chain has TRBV6-5 and TRBJ1-4, with TRBD1 as a possible D gene (5 bases). In germline, CDR1 is MNHEY, CDR2 SVGAGI. V was cut by 5 bases and J by 17 bases, with 21 bases left in between. There are 13 residues in the CDR3. The CDR3 sequence is CASSTSQVFPLFF. In nucleotides, the CDR3 is TGTGCCAGCAGTACCTCACAGGTCTTCCCCCTTTTTTTT.